The entry below gives a single T cell receptor (beta chain) sequence along with its context. Assay: immunoSEQ multiplex PCR; the TCRdb copy retains only in-frame clones and omits some. The sample yields approximately 350,000 clones, 80% to 90% seen once. The data were taken from a study of blood T cell repertoires in COVID-19. Germline assignment: CDR1 SNHLY and CDR2 FYNNEI. The CDR3 contains 16 residues. Trimming at V came to 7 bases and at J to 6 bases, leaving 9 bases not matched to a gene. Sequenced sample: peripheral blood. V and J are TRBV2 and TRBJ2-1; 13 nucleotides agree with TRBD2. The sequence came from a woman in her forties or fifties with COVID-19, enrolled during active disease. The CDR3 sequence: CASNRLAGGWGNEQFF. CDR3 nucleotide sequence: TGTGCCAGCAACCGACTAGCGGGAGGTTGGGGCAATGAGCAGTTCTTC.